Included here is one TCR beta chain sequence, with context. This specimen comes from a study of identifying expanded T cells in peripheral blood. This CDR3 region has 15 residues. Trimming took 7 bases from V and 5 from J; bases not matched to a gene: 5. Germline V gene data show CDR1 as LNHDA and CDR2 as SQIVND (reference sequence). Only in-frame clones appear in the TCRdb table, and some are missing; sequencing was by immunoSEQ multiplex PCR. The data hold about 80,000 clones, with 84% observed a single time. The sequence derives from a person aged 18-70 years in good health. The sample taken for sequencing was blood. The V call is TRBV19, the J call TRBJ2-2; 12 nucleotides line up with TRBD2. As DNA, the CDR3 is TGTGCCAGTACTCTCACTAGCGGGAGGACCGGGGAGCTGTTTTTT. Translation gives CASTLTSGRTGELFF.